The next 32 T cell receptor beta chains were all read from a single sample in a study of blood T cells in healthy people across ages. Next came a second PCR, run for about 7 to 12 cycles, which used a sample-barcoded 5' primer along with a J-beta primer mix. TCRdb called the 5' RACE reads again in MiXCR, with one record for every CDR3 protein. The sample has fewer than 750,000 distinct CDR3 sequences, less than 60% seen once. Sequenced: blood. These receptor sequences come from an elderly man in good health.

This clonotype was observed a few times. The chain employs TRBV29-1 and TRBJ2-1; D might be TRBD2 (5 bases). CDR3 length: 13 residues. V lost 6 bases and J lost 5, with 14 bases in between. Germline CDR1 is SQVTM and CDR2 is ANQGSEA. The CDR3 loop is CSVERAAHNEQFF. The CDR3 DNA reads as TGCAGCGTCGAGAGGGCAGCCCACAATGAGCAGTTCTTC.

This chain links TRBV6-2 or TRBV6-3 with TRBJ2-1, with D perhaps matching TRBD2 (6 bases). The germline gives CDR1 MNHEY, CDR2 SVGEGT. This CDR3 spans 11 amino acids. V lost 7 bases, J lost 12 bases, and 13 bases lay in between. DNA for the CDR3: TGTGCCAGCAACGGGGGAGGTGGGCAGTTCTTC. Translated, it gives CASNGGGGQFF.

This clonotype has ten or more counts. The chain employs TRBV29-1 and TRBJ2-7; TRBD1 is a possible D gene (6 bases). The CDR3 consists of 13 residues. Germline CDR1 and CDR2: SQVTM and ANQGSEA. Trimming removed 6 bases from V and 4 bases from J, with 16 bases in between. The CDR3 DNA reads TGCAGCGTCAGCCTACAGGGAAATTACGAGCAGTACTTC. Its protein product is CSVSLQGNYEQYF.

The CDR3 DNA follows: TGTGCCAGCAGTTTCTCCGATACTAACTATGGCTACACCTTC. Amino acids: CASSFSDTNYGYTF. The J gene is TRBJ1-2, the V gene TRBV12-3 or TRBV12-4; no definite D call. This CDR3 is 14 amino acids long. The V end lost 3 bases, the J end lost 0 bases, and 8 bases lay between the germline ends.

The rearrangement joins TRBV12-3 or TRBV12-4 to TRBJ1-6; D call uncertain. This CDR3 contains 14 residues. Trimming cost V 8 bases and J 10 bases, with 18 bases left between them. The CDR3 nucleotides are TGTGCCAGCCTACAAGCGGGCCAAGGGTCACCCCTCCACTTT. This gives the protein CASLQAGQGSPLHF.

The chain has TRBV7-2 and TRBJ2-3, with 8 nucleotides matching TRBD2. The V gene's germline CDR1 is SGHTA and CDR2 FQGNSA. This CDR3 spans 14 amino acids. With 5 bases clipped from V and 6 bases from J, the junction kept 7 bases outside the gene matches. The CDR3 sequence is CASSRTSPPDTQYF. The CDR3 nucleotides are TGTGCCAGCAGCCGGACTAGCCCCCCCGATACGCAGTATTTT.

This clonotype has a handful of counts. The rearrangement joins TRBV12-3 or TRBV12-4 to TRBJ2-1; TRBD2 might be the D (6 bases). V shed 1 base and J shed 8 bases, with 15 bases lying between them. The CDR3 covers 15 residues. CDR3 sequence: CASSLGGGAWDEQFF. The DNA for the CDR3 is TGTGCCAGCAGTTTAGGCGGAGGGGCCTGGGATGAGCAGTTCTTC.

The V and J genes are TRBV9 and TRBJ2-7; the match to TRBD2 covers 14 bases. The DNA end lines up better with TRBJ2-5; the J call may be wrong. Germline lookup yields CDR1 SGDLS and CDR2 YYNGEE. The CDR3 sequence is 16 residues long. CDR3 protein: CASSLRTSGGSETQYF. The CDR3 nucleotides read TGTGCCAGCAGCCTTAGGACTAGCGGGGGGTCGGAGACCCAGTACTTC.

The chain is built from TRBV14 and TRBJ1-2; a weak D match, TRBD1 (6 bases). This CDR3 is built from 15 residues. V was pared by 3 bases and J by 6 bases, with 17 bases between. Germline V gives CDR1 SGHDN, CDR2 FVKESK. CDR3: CASSQGHYQRNGYTF. The CDR3 DNA reads as TGTGCCAGCAGCCAGGGACACTACCAACGGAATGGCTACACCTTC.

The chain employs TRBV20-1 and TRBJ2-4; TRBD2 matches 9 bases. Germline CDR1 is DFQATT and CDR2 is SNEGSKA (reference sequence). V shed 2 bases, J shed 13 bases, and the junction held 12 bases outside the gene matches. The CDR3 is made up of 14 amino acids. The CDR3 protein is CSARHSGGGGEQYF. As DNA, the CDR3 is TGCAGTGCTAGACATAGCGGGGGAGGGGGAGAGCAGTACTTC.

This clonotype was seen many times. The rearrangement links TRBV12-3 or TRBV12-4 to TRBJ2-5; a possible D gene is TRBD2 (5 bases). Trimming took off 7 bases at V and 1 base at J, with 13 bases between the two ends. This CDR3 comprises 14 residues. DNA for the CDR3: TGTGCCAGCACTAAGGACTCTCTCCAAGAGACCCAGTACTTC. This codes for CASTKDSLQETQYF.

V usage is TRBV6-4 and J usage is TRBJ2-4; TRBD2 matches 9 bases. This CDR3 is built from 15 residues. V shed 2 bases and J 7 bases; nucleotides not matched to a gene: 6. In germline, CDR1 is MRHNA, CDR2 SNTAGT. The CDR3 DNA sequence: TGTGCCAGCAGTGACGAGCGGGAGGTGGAGAACATTCAGTACTTC. Its translation: CASSDEREVENIQYF.

This chain joins TRBV7-2 and TRBJ2-2; D is possibly TRBD1 (6 bases). The CDR3 has 15 amino acids. Per the germline V gene, CDR1 is SGHTA and CDR2 is FQGNSA. V was trimmed by 4 bases and J by 2 bases, leaving 11 bases between them. Here the CDR3 DNA reads TGTGCCAGCAGCTCGGGACACCTCAACACCGGGGAGCTGTTTTTT. Translation: CASSSGHLNTGELFF.

With respect to this clonotype: One junction end disagrees with the germline gene, perhaps due to a read error. The V gene is TRBV20-1, the J gene TRBJ1-5; unclear D gene. Germline CDR1 reads DFQATT; CDR2 reads SNEGSKA (reference sequence). This CDR3 is 13 amino acids long. CDR3 in amino acids: CSAREHQNRPQHF. CDR3 bases: TGCAGTGCTAGGGAACATCAGAATCGGCCCCAGCATTTT.

The genes are TRBV12-3 or TRBV12-4 and TRBJ1-5, with D unresolved. The V end was cut by 3 bases, the J end by 3 bases, with 15 bases between. The CDR3 totals 16 residues. The CDR3 DNA reads TGTGCCAGCAGTTTTTGGGGTGACAAGCACAATCAGCCCCAGCATTTT. It encodes CASSFWGDKHNQPQHF.

This chain joins TRBV20-1 and TRBJ1-5; TRBD1 is a possible D gene (5 bases). Trimming left V 4 bases short and J 4 bases short, with 8 bases between. There are 12 residues in the CDR3. From germline, CDR1 is DFQATT and CDR2 SNEGSKA (reference sequence). CDR3 residues: CSATEGNQPQHF. The CDR3 DNA is TGCAGTGCTACGGAGGGGAATCAGCCCCAGCATTTT.

The rearrangement joins TRBV12-3 or TRBV12-4 to TRBJ2-3; D is uncertain. This CDR3 region has 15 residues. The V and J ends lost 3 bases and 6 bases respectively, with 16 bases between them. The CDR3 protein is CASSLGSVERDTQYF. In DNA form, the CDR3 reads TGTGCCAGCAGTTTGGGAAGTGTAGAGAGGGATACGCAGTATTTT.

A few counts support this clonotype. The chain couples TRBV3-1 to TRBJ2-7; no firm D call. This CDR3 spans 15 amino acids. Trimming cost V 0 bases and J 2 bases, with 11 bases left between them. Germline V gene lookup returns CDR1 LGHDT and CDR2 YNNKEL (reference sequence). As DNA, the CDR3 is TGTGCCAGCAGCCAAGACGTGACTGCGCCCTACGAGCAGTACTTC. Protein: CASSQDVTAPYEQYF.

In its sample, this clonotype was seen a few times. The chain recombines TRBV4-2 with TRBJ1-1; 8 bases agree with TRBD1. V lost 4 bases to trimming and J lost 1 base; unmatched junction nucleotides: 5. Germline assignment: CDR1 LGHNA and CDR2 YNFKEQ. The CDR3 sequence is 15 residues long. The CDR3, as DNA: TGTGCCAGCAGCCGGGCAGGGGGCACGAACACTGAAGCTTTCTTT. Translating it yields CASSRAGGTNTEAFF.

The CDR3 loop reads CASSLAAPYNEQFF. CDR3 bases: TGTGCCAGCAGCTTGGCGGCCCCCTACAATGAGCAGTTCTTC. The chain employs TRBV7-8 and TRBJ2-1; D is undetermined. Trimming removed 3 bases at V and 2 bases at J, with 8 bases between. The CDR3 totals 14 residues. The V gene's germline CDR1 is SGHVS and CDR2 FQNEAQ. The full variable domain, with the rest looked up from reference TRBV7-8 and TRBJ2-1, is GAGVSQSPRYKVAKRGQDVALRCDPISGHVSLFWYQQALGQGPEFLTYFQNEAQLDKSGLPSDRFFAERPEGSVSTLKIQRTQQEDSAVYLCASSLAAPYNEQFFGPGTRLTVL.

The chain recombines TRBV20-1 with TRBJ2-1; the D gene is possibly TRBD2 (9 bases). Per germline, CDR1 DFQATT and CDR2 SNEGSKA (reference sequence). CDR3 length: 17 amino acids. Deletions cut 7 bases from V and 4 bases from J, with 26 bases between. CDR3 coding DNA: TGCAGTGTTCCGGACAGGGTAAAACTAGCGGGTTACAATGAGCAGTTCTTC. Encoded protein: CSVPDRVKLAGYNEQFF.

The gene calls are TRBV20-1 and TRBJ1-2; D gene unclear. The CDR3 length is 13 residues. Germline V gene data show CDR1 as DFQATT and CDR2 as SNEGSKA (reference sequence). V shed 5 bases and J shed 4 bases, with 14 bases lying between them. In DNA form, the CDR3 reads TGCAGTGCTCCGGGCCTTTCCTCCTATGGCTACACCTTC. Translating gives CSAPGLSSYGYTF.

The chain uses TRBV20-1 and TRBJ2-5; D gene uncertain. The V end was cut by 4 bases, the J end by 4 bases, with 13 bases between. Germline loops: CDR1 DFQATT, CDR2 SNEGSKA (reference sequence). CDR3 length: 13 amino acids. CDR3 sequence: CSAIGRAGETQYF. The DNA for the CDR3 is TGCAGTGCTATCGGAAGGGCTGGAGAGACCCAGTACTTC.

The chain is built from TRBV12-3 or TRBV12-4 and TRBJ1-4; 7 nucleotides match TRBD1. The CDR3 loop spans 14 amino acids. Trimming at V came to 4 bases and at J to 3 bases, leaving 2 bases not matched to a gene. CDR3 region: CASSSTGANEKLFF. The CDR3, as DNA: TGTGCCAGCAGTTCTACAGGGGCTAATGAAAAACTGTTTTTT.

The chain has TRBV25-1 and TRBJ2-1, with 9 nucleotides matching TRBD2. CDR1 is MGHDK and CDR2 is SYGVNS in the germline V gene. J gave up 3 bases and V 6 bases, and 6 bases lay outside the gene matches. The CDR3 is made up of 15 amino acids. CDR3 region: CASRRAGGNYNEQFF. The CDR3 DNA sequence: TGTGCCAGCAGGAGAGCGGGAGGAAACTACAATGAGCAGTTCTTC.

Details on this clonotype: A read error may be the cause here, since a much bigger clone is one base away. The chain joins TRBV20-1 to TRBJ2-1; possibly TRBD2 for D (5 bases). The CDR3 spans 14 residues. CDR1 DFQATT and CDR2 SNEGSKA come from the germline V gene (reference sequence). CDR3 sequence reads: CSALRPTDYNERFF. CDR3 in DNA: TGCAGTGCTCTCCGTCCGACTGACTACAATGAGCGGTTCTTC.

In this sample, this clonotype turned up many times. The chain links TRBV6-1 to TRBJ1-1, with TRBD1 matching 7 bases. CDR3 length: 18 residues. Losses at the gene ends were 6 bases for V and 0 bases for J; bases not matched to a gene: 16. Per germline, CDR1 MNHNS and CDR2 SASEGT. The CDR3 loop reads CASSSGGGTAYMNTEAFF. Written as DNA, the CDR3 is TGTGCCAGCAGCTCAGGGGGGGGGACAGCTTATATGAACACTGAAGCTTTCTTT.

This clonotype has just a few counts. The gene calls are TRBV20-1 and TRBJ2-1; 10 bases align to TRBD1. Near its end, the DNA agrees better with TRBJ2-7, so the J call may be wrong. Germline V gene sequence: CDR1 DFQATT, CDR2 SNEGSKA (reference sequence). This CDR3 is built from 13 residues. CDR3 in amino acids: CSVTGQGTYEQYF. The CDR3 coding sequence is TGCAGTGTGACGGGACAGGGGACCTACGAGCAGTACTTC.

This clonotype was seen a single time. The chain recombines TRBV7-8 with TRBJ1-1; no reliable D call. The CDR3 covers 14 residues. The V gene lost 7 bases and the J gene lost 1 base, with 13 bases spanning the gap. Germline V gene lookup returns CDR1 SGHVS and CDR2 FQNEAQ. CDR3 residues: CASTVGRRNTEAFF. The CDR3 coding sequence is TGTGCCAGCACCGTCGGGAGGCGGAACACTGAAGCTTTCTTT.

The chain links TRBV9 to TRBJ2-7; D is uncertain. This CDR3 comprises 16 residues. Germline V gene lookup returns CDR1 SGDLS and CDR2 YYNGEE. The V end lost 3 bases, the J end lost 6 bases, and 22 bases lay between the germline ends. The CDR3 loop is CASSARGGGYSGEQYF. CDR3 coding DNA: TGTGCCAGCAGCGCCAGAGGCGGTGGATATTCTGGCGAGCAGTACTTC. Together with reference TRBV9 and TRBJ2-7, the CDR3 gives the full variable domain: DSGVTQTPKHLITATGQRVTLRCSPRSGDLSVYWYQQSLDQGLQFLIQYYNGEERAKGNILERFSAQQFPDLHSELNLSSLELGDSALYFCASSARGGGYSGEQYFGPGTRLTVT.

In this sample, this clonotype turned up a few times. The chain links TRBV4-2 to TRBJ2-1; 7 positions agree with TRBD2. Trimming cost V 10 bases and J 5 bases; bases outside gene matches: 8. CDR1 and CDR2 (germline): LGHNA, YNFKEQ. CDR3 length: 13 amino acids. CDR3 loop: CATQPGTNNEQFF. In DNA, the CDR3 is TGTGCCACCCAGCCCGGGACTAACAATGAGCAGTTCTTC.

A few counts support this clonotype. The chain uses TRBV7-2 and TRBJ1-2, with D uncertain. Trimming pared 5 bases from V and 1 base from J, leaving 8 bases between. The CDR3 spans 13 residues. Looked up from germline, CDR1 is SGHTA and CDR2 is FQGNSA. CDR3 coding DNA: TGTGCCAGCAGCGAACAGTTTAACTATGGCTACACCTTC. It specifies CASSEQFNYGYTF.